This TCR beta chain was sequenced during a study of radiation and T cells in renal cell carcinoma. Study-level background: Nephrectomy followed 15 Gy stereotactic body radiation by 4 weeks.

Study-wide points: In blood, top tumor clones expanded by 2 weeks, shrinking by 4.

The CDR3 is made up of 16 amino acids. Trimming took off 2 bases at V and 4 bases at J, with 15 bases between the two ends. Looked up from germline, CDR1 is MNHEY and CDR2 is SVGAGI. This table comes from immunoSEQ multiplex PCR, and its TCRdb copy is limited to in-frame clones, with some not included. This sample yields 100,000 to 150,000 clones, of which roughly 80% are seen a single time; around 3% belongs to the top ten. As for time point: baseline pretreatment blood. Treatment here: 15 Gy SBRT to primary tumor, nephrectomy 4 weeks later. The patient's renal cell carcinoma had clear cell pathology. As to this clone: Its antigen is unidentified.

The chain has TRBV6-5 and TRBJ1-3; D uncertain. This clonotype originated in an older woman with renal cell carcinoma. The sample was blood, taken from a patient whose treatment included radiotherapy and nephrectomy. The CDR3 DNA sequence: TGTGCCAGCAGTTACGACATGAGGGCGCGAGGAAACACCATATATTTT. Protein sequence: CASSYDMRARGNTIYF.